This is a list of T cell receptor beta chains from one sample in a study of blood T cell repertoires in COVID-19. TCRdb's table, derived via immunoSEQ multiplex PCR, lists solely in-frame clones and lacks some. The repertoire holds a few hundred thousand clones, with about 88% as singletons. Material: PBMCs or T cells enriched from blood (not recorded which). These receptors were collected from a woman under 30 who had been exposed to COVID-19. The conserved cysteine and the conserved F or W are not part of the CDR3 here. A D gene is named only where the DNA matches it firmly.

j_call: TRBJ2-4; v_call: TRBV5-6; d_call: .; cdr3_aa: ASSLQGRIDIQY
j_call: TRBJ1-5; v_call: TRBV27; d_call: .; cdr3_aa: ASSLYQRQPQH
j_call: TRBJ2-7; v_call: TRBV23-1; d_call: .; cdr3_aa: ASSPQAQVSYEQY
j_call: TRBJ1-2; v_call: TRBV15; d_call: .; cdr3_aa: ATSRDRGGYT
j_call: TRBJ1-1; v_call: TRBV14; d_call: .; cdr3_aa: ASSLIDGAEAF
j_call: TRBJ2-1; v_call: TRBV29-1; d_call: TRBD2; cdr3_aa: SVGGGRTAYNEQF
j_call: TRBJ1-1; v_call: TRBV5-1; d_call: .; cdr3_aa: ASSLAPGDNTEAF
j_call: TRBJ2-1; v_call: TRBV10-1; d_call: TRBD2; cdr3_aa: ASSESGTSGGWIYNEQF
j_call: TRBJ2-1; v_call: TRBV7-9; d_call: .; cdr3_aa: ASSSFSPENEQF
j_call: TRBJ2-3; v_call: TRBV6-2/TRBV6-3; d_call: TRBD2; cdr3_aa: ASSRTSGVTDTQY
j_call: TRBJ1-1; v_call: TRBV14; d_call: .; cdr3_aa: ASSLNTEAF
j_call: TRBJ2-4; v_call: TRBV24-1; d_call: TRBD1; cdr3_aa: ATSDADRGAKNIQY
j_call: TRBJ2-7; v_call: TRBV7-8; d_call: .; cdr3_aa: ASSFGAGTYEQY
j_call: TRBJ1-5; v_call: TRBV4-1; d_call: .; cdr3_aa: ASSPDRSNQPQH
j_call: TRBJ2-3; v_call: TRBV6-1; d_call: TRBD2; cdr3_aa: ASSVGLAGGTDTQY
j_call: TRBJ2-7; v_call: TRBV7-2; d_call: .; cdr3_aa: ASSLEAGLSYEQY
j_call: TRBJ1-5; v_call: TRBV28; d_call: .; cdr3_aa: ASSIPGGRVGSNQPQH
j_call: TRBJ1-6; v_call: TRBV27; d_call: TRBD1; cdr3_aa: ASSFVGQSVNSPLH
j_call: TRBJ2-7; v_call: TRBV3-1/TRBV3-2; d_call: .; cdr3_aa: ASSQGAISYEQY
j_call: TRBJ1-4; v_call: TRBV18; d_call: .; cdr3_aa: ASSQYGGTEKLF
j_call: TRBJ2-7; v_call: TRBV2; d_call: TRBD2; cdr3_aa: ASSERLAGGLKGTYEQY
j_call: TRBJ2-2; v_call: TRBV19; d_call: TRBD2; cdr3_aa: ASSLNGGDYTNTGELF
j_call: TRBJ2-1; v_call: TRBV13; d_call: .; cdr3_aa: ASSRGTFSYNEQF
j_call: TRBJ2-1; v_call: TRBV5-6; d_call: TRBD2; cdr3_aa: ASSFPSGYNEQF
j_call: TRBJ2-1; v_call: TRBV24-1; d_call: TRBD2; cdr3_aa: ATSDQTSGSYNEQF
j_call: TRBJ1-5; v_call: TRBV2; d_call: .; cdr3_aa: ASSEGALPNQPQH
j_call: TRBJ2-2; v_call: TRBV11-2; d_call: .; cdr3_aa: ASSPRDSGELF
j_call: TRBJ2-1; v_call: TRBV14; d_call: .; cdr3_aa: ASSQRGNNEQF
j_call: TRBJ1-5; v_call: TRBV30; d_call: .; cdr3_aa: AWSVEQGGQPQH
j_call: TRBJ2-5; v_call: TRBV28; d_call: TRBD2; cdr3_aa: ASSLGPGRASETQY
j_call: TRBJ2-6; v_call: TRBV28; d_call: .; cdr3_aa: ASSSPTSGLVSGANVLT
j_call: TRBJ2-7; v_call: TRBV27; d_call: TRBD2; cdr3_aa: ASSLAGVAYEQY
j_call: TRBJ2-1; v_call: TRBV5-1; d_call: .; cdr3_aa: ASSLGTIVRVNEQF
j_call: TRBJ2-1; v_call: TRBV5-4; d_call: TRBD2; cdr3_aa: ASSDTSGRNEQF
j_call: TRBJ1-1; v_call: TRBV19; d_call: .; cdr3_aa: ASNRVANTEAF
j_call: TRBJ1-2; v_call: TRBV27; d_call: .; cdr3_aa: ASSPTTGGYRYGYT
j_call: TRBJ2-1; v_call: TRBV4-3; d_call: .; cdr3_aa: ASSQGGNNEQF
j_call: TRBJ2-7; v_call: TRBV27; d_call: TRBD1; cdr3_aa: ASSFMGQAYEQY
j_call: TRBJ1-2; v_call: TRBV4-1; d_call: .; cdr3_aa: ASSRQPRNYGYT
j_call: TRBJ1-5; v_call: TRBV6-5; d_call: .; cdr3_aa: ASTAGAGQPQH
j_call: TRBJ1-5; v_call: TRBV16; d_call: .; cdr3_aa: ASSQNPPGPQH
j_call: TRBJ1-6; v_call: TRBV3-1/TRBV3-2; d_call: TRBD1; cdr3_aa: ASRLQGDSYSPLH
j_call: TRBJ1-2; v_call: TRBV6-5; d_call: .; cdr3_aa: ASRPSRGSNYGYT
j_call: TRBJ2-1; v_call: TRBV6-5; d_call: TRBD1; cdr3_aa: ASSFRQGRDEQF
j_call: TRBJ1-6; v_call: TRBV14; d_call: .; cdr3_aa: ASSQSPGPQYSPLH
j_call: TRBJ2-7; v_call: TRBV9; d_call: .; cdr3_aa: ASSVDDSLLDEQY
j_call: TRBJ2-3; v_call: TRBV28; d_call: .; cdr3_aa: ASSIPSTDTQY
j_call: TRBJ1-2; v_call: TRBV2; d_call: .; cdr3_aa: ASRWERGSGRGGVGYT
j_call: TRBJ1-6; v_call: TRBV6-5; d_call: .; cdr3_aa: ASSRGGRYNSPLH
j_call: TRBJ2-7; v_call: TRBV7-2; d_call: .; cdr3_aa: ASSLADSLAYEQY
j_call: TRBJ1-6; v_call: TRBV30; d_call: .; cdr3_aa: AWRWGAELLH
j_call: TRBJ2-5; v_call: TRBV5-1; d_call: .; cdr3_aa: ASSLTDPQETQY